The TCR beta chain described here comes from a study of regulatory T cells. The study's findings and limits: Regulatory T cells showed the strongest V-J pair restriction and V/J gene skewing among patient repertoires. In CD3G-deficient patients, conventional CD4+ T cells were enriched for hydrophobic CDR3 residues at positions 6 and 7.

Amplification used 52 TRBV primers and 13 TRBJ primers. Measured with immunoSEQ multiplex PCR; TCRdb has only the in-frame clones, and not every one. The data show about 35,000 clones, roughly 90% seen once. A word on this clone: Its antigen is as yet unknown.

The V gene lost 3 bases and the J gene lost 3 bases, with 12 bases spanning the gap. This CDR3 region has 14 residues. Germline V gene data show CDR1 as MNHNS and CDR2 as SASEGT. Patients, 2 to 39 years old, had expanded memory T-cell proportions. CD4+ cells were sorted into CD25-high CD127-low regulatory cells and CD25-low CD127-high conventional cells. The chain uses TRBV6-1 and TRBJ2-7; D is unresolved. Material for sequencing was conventional CD4+ T cells sorted from blood. This sequence originates from a person aged 18 to 29 with CD3G deficiency. The CDR3 spells CASSDWGRHYEQYF. CDR3 nucleotide sequence: TGTGCCAGCAGTGATTGGGGTAGGCACTACGAGCAGTACTTC.